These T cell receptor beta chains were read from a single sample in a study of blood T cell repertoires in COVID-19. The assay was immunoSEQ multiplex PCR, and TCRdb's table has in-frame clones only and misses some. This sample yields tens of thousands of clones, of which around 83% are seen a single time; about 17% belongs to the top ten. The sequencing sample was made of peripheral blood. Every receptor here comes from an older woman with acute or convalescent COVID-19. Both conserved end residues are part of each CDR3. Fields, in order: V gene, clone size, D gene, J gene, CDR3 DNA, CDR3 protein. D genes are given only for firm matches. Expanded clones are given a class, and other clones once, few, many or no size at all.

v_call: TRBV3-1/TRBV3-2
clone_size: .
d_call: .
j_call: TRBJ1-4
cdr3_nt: TGTGCCAGCAGCTTGACAGGAGCCGTCACAACTAATGAAAAACTGTTTTTT
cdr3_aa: CASSLTGAVTTNEKLFF

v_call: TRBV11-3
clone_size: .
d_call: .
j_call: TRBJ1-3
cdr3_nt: TGTGCCAGCACAAGACGGGGCTCTGGAAACACCATATATTTT
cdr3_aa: CASTRRGSGNTIYF

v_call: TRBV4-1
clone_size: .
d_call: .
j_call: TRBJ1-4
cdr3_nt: TGCGCCAGCAGTCAAGACGTAATTGCAACTAATGAAAAACTGTTTTTT
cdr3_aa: CASSQDVIATNEKLFF

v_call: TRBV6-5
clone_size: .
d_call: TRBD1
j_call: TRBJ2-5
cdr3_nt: TGTGCCAGCAGTTACTCGACAGGGTTACAAGAGACCCAGTACTTC
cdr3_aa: CASSYSTGLQETQYF

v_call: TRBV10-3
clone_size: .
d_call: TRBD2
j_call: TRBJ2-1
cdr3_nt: TGTGCCACCACAACGGGACTAGCGGGATACAATGAGCAGTTCTTC
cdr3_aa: CATTTGLAGYNEQFF

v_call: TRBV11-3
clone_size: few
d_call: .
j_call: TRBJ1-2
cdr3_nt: TGTGCCAGCAGCATCGGGGGGTACTATGGCTACACCTTC
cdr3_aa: CASSIGGYYGYTF

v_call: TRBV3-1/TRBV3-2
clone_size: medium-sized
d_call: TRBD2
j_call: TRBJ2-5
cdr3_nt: TGTGCCAGCAGCCAGTTGCGGGGGGGCGGCGAGACCCAGTACTTC
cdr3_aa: CASSQLRGGGETQYF

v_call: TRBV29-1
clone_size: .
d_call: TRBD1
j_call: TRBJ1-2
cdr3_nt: TGCAGCGTCTTGAAGGGGGGACAGGGGGGAAAACGAACCTATGGCTACACCTTC
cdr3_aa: CSVLKGGQGGKRTYGYTF

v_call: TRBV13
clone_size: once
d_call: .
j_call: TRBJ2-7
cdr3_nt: TGTGCCAGCAACTTTGAACAGGGTGGCGAGCAGTACTTC
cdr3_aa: CASNFEQGGEQYF

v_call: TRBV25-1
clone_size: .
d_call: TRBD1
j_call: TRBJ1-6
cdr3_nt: TGTGCCAGCAGTGACCCGACAGGGAGTTATAATTCACCCCTCCACTTT
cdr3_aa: CASSDPTGSYNSPLHF

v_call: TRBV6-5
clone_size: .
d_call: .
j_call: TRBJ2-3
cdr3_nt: TGTGCCAGCAGGGGGCCCTCGGGCAGAGATACGCAGTATTTT
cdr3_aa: CASRGPSGRDTQYF

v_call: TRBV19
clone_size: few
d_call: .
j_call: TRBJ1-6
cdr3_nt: TGTGCCAGTAGGACCCAGGATAATTCACCCCTCCACTTT
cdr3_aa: CASRTQDNSPLHF

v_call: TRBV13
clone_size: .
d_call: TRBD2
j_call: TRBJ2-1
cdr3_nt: TGTGCCAGCAGCTTAGGAGTTAGCGGGGGATACAATGAGCAGTTCTTC
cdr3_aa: CASSLGVSGGYNEQFF

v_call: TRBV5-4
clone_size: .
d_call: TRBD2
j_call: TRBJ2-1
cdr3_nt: TGTGCCAGCAGCCTCCCGGGAGGTATGAATGAGCAGTTCTTC
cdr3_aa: CASSLPGGMNEQFF

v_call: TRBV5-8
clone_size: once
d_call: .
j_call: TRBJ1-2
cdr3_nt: TGTGCCAGCAGCTTGGCCCCAGGGGTTGAGTATGGCTACACCTTC
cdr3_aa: CASSLAPGVEYGYTF

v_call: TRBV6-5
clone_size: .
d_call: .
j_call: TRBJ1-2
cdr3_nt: TGTGCCAGCAGTGACTCGGTCCGGGGCTATGGCTACACCTTC
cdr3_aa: CASSDSVRGYGYTF

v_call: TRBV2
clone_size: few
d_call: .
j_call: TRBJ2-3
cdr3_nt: TGTGCCAGCAGCCCTCGGAGGGCAACAGATACGCAGTATTTT
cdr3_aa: CASSPRRATDTQYF

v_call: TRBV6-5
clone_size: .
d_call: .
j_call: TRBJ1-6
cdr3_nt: TGTGCCAGCAGTAGCGGACGGTGGTCACCCCTCCACTTT
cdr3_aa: CASSSGRWSPLHF

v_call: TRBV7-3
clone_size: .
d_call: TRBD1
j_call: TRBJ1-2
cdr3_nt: TGTGCCAGCAGCTTAAATCCCCCAGGGGGAAACTATGGCTACACCTTC
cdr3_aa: CASSLNPPGGNYGYTF

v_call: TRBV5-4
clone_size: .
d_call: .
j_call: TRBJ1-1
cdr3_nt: TGTGCCAGCAGCTTGGTATTAGGAAGGGGGACTGAAGCTTTCTTT
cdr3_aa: CASSLVLGRGTEAFF

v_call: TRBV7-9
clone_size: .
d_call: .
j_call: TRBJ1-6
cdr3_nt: TGTGCCAGCAGCTCTCGGTACGAGGGCGCGAGGAATTCACCCCTCCACTTT
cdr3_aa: CASSSRYEGARNSPLHF

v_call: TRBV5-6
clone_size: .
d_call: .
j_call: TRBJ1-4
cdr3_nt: TGTGCCAGCAGAGGGTCGACCGGGACTCAGCCCGAAAAACTGTTTTTT
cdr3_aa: CASRGSTGTQPEKLFF

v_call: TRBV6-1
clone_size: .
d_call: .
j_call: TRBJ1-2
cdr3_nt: TGTGCCAGCAGAGAAGTCGGGAACTATGGCTACACCTTC
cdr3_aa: CASREVGNYGYTF

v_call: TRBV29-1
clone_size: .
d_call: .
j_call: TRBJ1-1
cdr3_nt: TGCAGCGCCATGACAGATTTGAACACTGAAGCTTTCTTT
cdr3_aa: CSAMTDLNTEAFF

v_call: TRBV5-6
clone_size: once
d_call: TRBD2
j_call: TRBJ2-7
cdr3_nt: TGTGCCAGCAGCTTGGATGTGACTAGCGGGAGTCCGAACGAGCAGTACTTC
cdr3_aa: CASSLDVTSGSPNEQYF

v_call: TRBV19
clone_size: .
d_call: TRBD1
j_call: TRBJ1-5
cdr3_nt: TGTGCCAGTAGTCTCGGGACAGGGTCTTATCAGCCCCAGCATTTT
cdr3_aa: CASSLGTGSYQPQHF

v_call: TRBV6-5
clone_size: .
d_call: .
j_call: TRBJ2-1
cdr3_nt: TGTGCCACAAAAAGGGAGAATCCCTCTTACAATGAGCAGTTCTTC
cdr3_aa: CATKRENPSYNEQFF

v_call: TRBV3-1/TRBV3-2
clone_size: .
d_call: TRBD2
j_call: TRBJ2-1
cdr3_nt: TGTGCCAGCAGCCGACGACTAGCGGGGGACAATGAGCAGTTCTTC
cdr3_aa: CASSRRLAGDNEQFF

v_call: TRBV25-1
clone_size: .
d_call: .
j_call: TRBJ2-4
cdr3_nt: TGTGCCAGCAGTGAATTCGGAGCCAAAAACATTCAGTACTTC
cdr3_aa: CASSEFGAKNIQYF

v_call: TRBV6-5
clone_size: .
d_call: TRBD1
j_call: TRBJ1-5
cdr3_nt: TGTGCTTCAATACAGGGGGCCGGACAGCCCCAGCATTTT
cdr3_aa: CASIQGAGQPQHF

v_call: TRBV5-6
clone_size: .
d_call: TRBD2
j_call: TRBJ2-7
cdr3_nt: TGTGCCAGCAGCTTGATAGCGGGAGCTCGTCAGTACGAGCAGTACTTC
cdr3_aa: CASSLIAGARQYEQYF

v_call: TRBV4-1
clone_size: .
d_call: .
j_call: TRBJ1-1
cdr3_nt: TGCGCCAGCAGACTGGGACATCTAGCTGAAGCTTTCTTT
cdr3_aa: CASRLGHLAEAFF

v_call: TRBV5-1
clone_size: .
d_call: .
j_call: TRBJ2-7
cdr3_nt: TGCGCCAGCAGCGTGGCTAACTACGAGCAGTACTTC
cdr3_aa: CASSVANYEQYF

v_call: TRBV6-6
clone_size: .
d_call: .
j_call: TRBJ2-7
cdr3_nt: TGTGCCAGCAGTTACGGGCAGGGGACCTACGAGCAGTACTTC
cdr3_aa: CASSYGQGTYEQYF

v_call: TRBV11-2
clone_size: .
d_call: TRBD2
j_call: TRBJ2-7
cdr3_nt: TGTGCCAGCAGCTCCACCCAGCGGGGGGTCCCCTACGAGCAGTACTTC
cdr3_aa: CASSSTQRGVPYEQYF

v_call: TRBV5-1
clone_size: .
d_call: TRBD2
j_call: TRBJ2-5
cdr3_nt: TGCGCCAGCAGCTCGCTTCTAGCGGGGGGCCAAGAGACCCAGTACTTC
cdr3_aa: CASSSLLAGGQETQYF

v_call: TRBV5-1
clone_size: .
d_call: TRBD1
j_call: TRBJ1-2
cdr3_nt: TGCGCCAGCGGACCGACAGGGACCCAAGCTAACTATGGCTACACCTTC
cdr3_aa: CASGPTGTQANYGYTF

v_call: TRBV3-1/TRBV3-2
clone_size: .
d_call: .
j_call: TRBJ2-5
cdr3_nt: TGTGCCAGCAGCACACGGGGACAAGAGACCCAGTACTTC
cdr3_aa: CASSTRGQETQYF

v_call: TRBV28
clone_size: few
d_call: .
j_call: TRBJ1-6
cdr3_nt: TGTGCCAGCAGTTTACGCGTGGGAGTAGGGTCACCCCTCCACTTT
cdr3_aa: CASSLRVGVGSPLHF

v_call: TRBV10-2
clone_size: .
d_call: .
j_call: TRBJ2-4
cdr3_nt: TGCGCCAGCAGGGAACAGGGTGATAACATTCAGTACTTC
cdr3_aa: CASREQGDNIQYF

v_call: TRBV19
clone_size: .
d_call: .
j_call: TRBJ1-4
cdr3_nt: TGTGCCTCCTTCGACAGATCCCGGGGGGGACGGGAAAAACTGTTTTTT
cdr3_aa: CASFDRSRGGREKLFF

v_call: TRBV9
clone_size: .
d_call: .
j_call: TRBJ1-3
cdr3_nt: TGTGCCAGCAGCCCCCCCGGGGGTGCCGTCTCTGGAAACACCATATATTTT
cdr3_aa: CASSPPGGAVSGNTIYF

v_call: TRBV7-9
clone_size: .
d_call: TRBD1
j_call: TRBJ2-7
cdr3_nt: TGTGCCAGCGGCGACAGGGGGCCCTACGAGCAGTACTTC
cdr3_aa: CASGDRGPYEQYF

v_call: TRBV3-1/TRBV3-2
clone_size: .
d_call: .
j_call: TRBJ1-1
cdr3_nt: TGTGCCAGCAGCCAAAACATGGGGGGCACTGAAGCTTTCTTT
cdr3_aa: CASSQNMGGTEAFF

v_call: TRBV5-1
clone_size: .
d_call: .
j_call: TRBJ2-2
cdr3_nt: TGCGCCAGCAGCGAGTCCACGAACACCGGGGAGCTGTTTTTT
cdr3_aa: CASSESTNTGELFF

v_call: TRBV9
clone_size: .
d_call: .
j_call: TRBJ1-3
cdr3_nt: TGTGCCAGCGGCTCGGTTGGGGGGAAGACCATATATTTT
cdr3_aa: CASGSVGGKTIYF

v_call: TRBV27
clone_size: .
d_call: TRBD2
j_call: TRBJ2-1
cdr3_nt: TGTGCCAGCAGTTCCCGAATAGCGGGAGTACACTACAATGAGCAGTTCTTC
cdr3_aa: CASSSRIAGVHYNEQFF

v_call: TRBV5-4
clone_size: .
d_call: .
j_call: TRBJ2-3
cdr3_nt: TGTGCCAGCAGCTTGGTACTGTTAGATACGCAGTATTTT
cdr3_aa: CASSLVLLDTQYF